Here is one TCR beta chain with its context. The antigen remains undetermined. The data were taken from a study of a mutant IDH1 vaccine in newly diagnosed glioma. Looking at the study overall: Of treated patients, roughly 62% were men and about 38% women, averaging around 40 years.

Here immunoSEQ multiplex PCR was the method, and the copy in TCRdb shows in-frame clones only, minus some. Counted here are tens of thousands of clones, 65% to 80% occurring once; the ten biggest clones make up about 7.6%. The V gene's germline CDR1 is LNHDA and CDR2 SQIVND (reference sequence). The CDR3 loop spans 12 amino acids. V gave up 3 bases and J gave up 7 bases, with 7 bases separating them. Indicated time point: week 35, safety follow-up. With topical imiquimod, each dose of the vaccine consisted of 300 ug of mutant IDH1 20-mer peptide. This receptor was taken from a man aged 45-65 years with glioma. Specimen: PBMCs, collected from a glioma patient whose treatment included an IDH1 peptide vaccine. The J gene is TRBJ2-1, the V gene TRBV19; D is perhaps TRBD2 (6 bases). Here the CDR3 reads CASSIAGNEQFF. As DNA, the CDR3 is TGTGCCAGTAGTATCGCGGGAAATGAGCAGTTCTTC.